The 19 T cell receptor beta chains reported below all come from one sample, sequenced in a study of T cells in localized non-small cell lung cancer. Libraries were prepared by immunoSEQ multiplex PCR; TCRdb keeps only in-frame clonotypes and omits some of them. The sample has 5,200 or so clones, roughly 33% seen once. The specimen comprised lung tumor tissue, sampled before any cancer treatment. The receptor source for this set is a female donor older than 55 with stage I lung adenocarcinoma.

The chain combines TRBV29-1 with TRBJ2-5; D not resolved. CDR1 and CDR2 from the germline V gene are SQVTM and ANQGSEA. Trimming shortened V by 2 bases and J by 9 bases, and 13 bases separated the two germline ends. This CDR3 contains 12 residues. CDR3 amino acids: CSVESQARAQYF. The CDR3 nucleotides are TGCAGCGTTGAATCTCAGGCAAGGGCCCAGTACTTC.

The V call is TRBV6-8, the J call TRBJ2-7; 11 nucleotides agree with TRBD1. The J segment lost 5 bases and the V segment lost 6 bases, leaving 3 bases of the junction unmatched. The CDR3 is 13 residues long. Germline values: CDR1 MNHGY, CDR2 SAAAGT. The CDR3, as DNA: TGTGCCAGCAGACGGACAGGGGGCAACGAGCAGTACTTC. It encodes CASRRTGGNEQYF.

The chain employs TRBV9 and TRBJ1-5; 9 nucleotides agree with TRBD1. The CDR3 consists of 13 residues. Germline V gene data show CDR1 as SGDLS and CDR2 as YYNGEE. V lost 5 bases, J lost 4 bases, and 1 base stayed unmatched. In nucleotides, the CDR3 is TGTGCCAGCAGTGGACAGGGGAATCAGCCCCAGCATTTT. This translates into CASSGQGNQPQHF.

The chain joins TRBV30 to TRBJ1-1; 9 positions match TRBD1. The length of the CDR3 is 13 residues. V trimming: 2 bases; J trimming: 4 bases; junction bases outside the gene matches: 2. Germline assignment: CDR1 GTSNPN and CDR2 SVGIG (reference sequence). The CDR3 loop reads CAWSTGGRTEAFF. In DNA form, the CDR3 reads TGTGCCTGGAGTACAGGGGGCCGCACTGAAGCTTTCTTT. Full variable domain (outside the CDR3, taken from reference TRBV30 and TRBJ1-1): SQTIHQWPATLVQPVGSPLSLECTVEGTSNPNLYWYRQAAGRGLQLLFYSVGIGQISSEVPQNLSASRPQDRQFILSSKKLLLSDSGFYLCAWSTGGRTEAFFGQGTRLTVV.

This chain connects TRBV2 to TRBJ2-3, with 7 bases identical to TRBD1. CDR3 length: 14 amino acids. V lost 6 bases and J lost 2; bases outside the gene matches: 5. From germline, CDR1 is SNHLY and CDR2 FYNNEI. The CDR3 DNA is TGTGCCAGCAGGAACGACAGGGCCACAGATACGCAGTATTTT. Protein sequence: CASRNDRATDTQYF.

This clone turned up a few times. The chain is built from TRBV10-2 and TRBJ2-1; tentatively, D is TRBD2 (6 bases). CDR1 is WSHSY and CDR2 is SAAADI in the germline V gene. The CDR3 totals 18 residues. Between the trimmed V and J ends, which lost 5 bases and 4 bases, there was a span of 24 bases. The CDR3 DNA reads TGCGCCAGCAGTTGGGCTAGGACTCAAGAGCGGGTTTACAATGAGCAGTTCTTC. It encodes CASSWARTQERVYNEQFF.

DNA of the CDR3: TGTGCCAGCAGCTCAAGCCGGGACAGGGGCCCTATCTACGAGCAGTACTTC. Encoded protein: CASSSSRDRGPIYEQYF. The chain recombines TRBV11-3 with TRBJ2-7; 10 positions agree with TRBD1. The CDR3 sequence is 17 residues long. After removal of 4 bases from V and 3 bases from J, the junction contained 12 bases not matched to a gene. Germline CDR1 is SGHNT and CDR2 is YENEEA.

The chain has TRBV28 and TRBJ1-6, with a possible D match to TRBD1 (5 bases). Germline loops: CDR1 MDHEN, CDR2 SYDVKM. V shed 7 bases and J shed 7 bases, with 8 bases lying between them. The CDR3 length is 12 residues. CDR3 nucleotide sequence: TGTGCCAGCAATGGGGGGAATTCACCCCTCCACTTT. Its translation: CASNGGNSPLHF.

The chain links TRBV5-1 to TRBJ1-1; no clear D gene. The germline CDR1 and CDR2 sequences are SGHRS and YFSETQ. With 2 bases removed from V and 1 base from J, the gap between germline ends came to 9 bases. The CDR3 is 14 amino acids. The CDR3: CASSFGSGNTEAFF. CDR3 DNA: TGCGCCAGCAGCTTTGGCAGTGGGAACACTGAAGCTTTCTTT.

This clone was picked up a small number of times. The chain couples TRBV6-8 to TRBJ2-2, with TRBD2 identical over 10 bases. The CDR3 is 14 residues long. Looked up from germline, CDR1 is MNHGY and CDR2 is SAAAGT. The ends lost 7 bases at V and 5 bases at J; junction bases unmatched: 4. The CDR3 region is CASKTAGGTGELFF. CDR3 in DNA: TGTGCCAGCAAAACAGCGGGGGGGACCGGGGAGCTGTTTTTT.

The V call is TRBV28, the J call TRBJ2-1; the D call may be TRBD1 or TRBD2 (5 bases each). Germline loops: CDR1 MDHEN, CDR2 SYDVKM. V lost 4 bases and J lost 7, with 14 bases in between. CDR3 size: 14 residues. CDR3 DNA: TGTGCCAGCAGTTCCGGGACCCCAGAAAATGAGCAGTTCTTC. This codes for CASSSGTPENEQFF.

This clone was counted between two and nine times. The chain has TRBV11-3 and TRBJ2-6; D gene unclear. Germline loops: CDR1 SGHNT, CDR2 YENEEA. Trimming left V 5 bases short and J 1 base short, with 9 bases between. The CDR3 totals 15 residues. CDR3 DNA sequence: TGTGCCAGCAGCGGTGGGAAATCTGGGGCCAACGTCCTGACTTTC. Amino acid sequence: CASSGGKSGANVLTF.

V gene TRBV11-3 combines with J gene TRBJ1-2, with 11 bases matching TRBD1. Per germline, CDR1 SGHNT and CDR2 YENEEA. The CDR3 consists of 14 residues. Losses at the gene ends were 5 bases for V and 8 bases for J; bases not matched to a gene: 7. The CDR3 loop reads CASSLGQGAGGYTF. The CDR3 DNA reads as TGTGCCAGCAGCCTCGGACAGGGGGCCGGGGGCTACACCTTC.

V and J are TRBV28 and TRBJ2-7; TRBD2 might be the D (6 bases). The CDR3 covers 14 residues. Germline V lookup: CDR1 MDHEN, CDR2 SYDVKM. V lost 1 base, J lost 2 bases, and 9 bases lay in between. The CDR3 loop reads CASSLLSGAYEQYF. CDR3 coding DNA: TGTGCCAGCAGTTTATTATCGGGGGCCTACGAGCAGTACTTC.

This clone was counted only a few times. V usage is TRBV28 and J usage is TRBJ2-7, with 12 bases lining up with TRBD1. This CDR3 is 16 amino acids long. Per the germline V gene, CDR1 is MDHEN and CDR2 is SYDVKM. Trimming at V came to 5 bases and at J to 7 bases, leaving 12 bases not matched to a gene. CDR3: CASSLLPGQGAEEQYF. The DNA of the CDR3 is TGTGCCAGCAGTCTCCTACCGGGACAGGGGGCTGAGGAGCAGTACTTC.

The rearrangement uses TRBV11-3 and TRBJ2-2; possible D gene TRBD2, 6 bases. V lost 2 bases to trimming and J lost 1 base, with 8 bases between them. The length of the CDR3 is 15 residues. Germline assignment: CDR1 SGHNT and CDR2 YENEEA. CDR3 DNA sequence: TGTGCCAGCAGCTTATTCGGGGGGAACACCGGGGAGCTGTTTTTT. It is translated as CASSLFGGNTGELFF.

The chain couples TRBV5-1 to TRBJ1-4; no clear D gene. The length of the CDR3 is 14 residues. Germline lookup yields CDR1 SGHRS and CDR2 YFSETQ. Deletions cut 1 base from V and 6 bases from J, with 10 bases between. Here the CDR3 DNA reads TGCGCCAGCAGCTTGTACAACGTAGATGAAAAACTGTTTTTT. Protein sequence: CASSLYNVDEKLFF.

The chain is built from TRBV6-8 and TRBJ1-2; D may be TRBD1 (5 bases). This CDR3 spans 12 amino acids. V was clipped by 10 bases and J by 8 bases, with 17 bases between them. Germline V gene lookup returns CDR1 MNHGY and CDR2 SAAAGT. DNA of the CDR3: TGTGCCATCACTCAGCAGGGAGACGGCTACACCTTC. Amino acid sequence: CAITQQGDGYTF.

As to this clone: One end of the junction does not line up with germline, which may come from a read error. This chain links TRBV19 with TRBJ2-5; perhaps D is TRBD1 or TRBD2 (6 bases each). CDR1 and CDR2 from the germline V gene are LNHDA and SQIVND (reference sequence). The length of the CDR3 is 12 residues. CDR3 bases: TGTGCCAGTAGCATAGGGGGGGAGACCCAGTACTTC. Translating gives CASSIGGETQYF.